These 24 T cell receptor beta chains were all obtained from the same sample, sequenced in a study of T cell responses to AZD1222 COVID-19 vaccine. The method was immunoSEQ multiplex PCR; TCRdb's version includes in-frame clones alone and lacks a portion of them. The data hold approximately 150,000 clones, with nearly 90% observed a single time. This specimen was peripheral blood, taken 28 days after the second dose of the MenACWY control vaccine. The receptors here all came from an adult who received the MenACWY meningococcal vaccine as a control.

V gene TRBV3-1 (or the pseudogene TRBV3-2) combines with J gene TRBJ2-5, with 10 bases aligning to TRBD2. Germline V gives CDR1 LGHDT, CDR2 YNNKEL (reference sequence). V lost 4 bases and J lost 7; bases outside the gene matches: 12. The CDR3 consists of 16 residues. The chain's CDR3 is CASSPPYSGGSGTQYF. The CDR3 DNA is TGTGCCAGCAGCCCCCCGTATAGCGGGGGGTCGGGGACCCAGTACTTC.

The chain recombines TRBV10-3 with TRBJ2-7; 11 bases match TRBD2. The CDR3 length is 14 residues. J gave up 2 bases and V 6 bases, and 3 bases lay outside the gene matches. Germline V lookup: CDR1 ENHRY, CDR2 SYGVKD. The CDR3 nucleotides read TGTGCCATCAGGGGGACTAGCGGAACCTACGAGCAGTACTTC. This sequence encodes CAIRGTSGTYEQYF.

This clone was recorded only once. This sequence joins TRBV7-2 and TRBJ2-7; D gene uncertain. The germline gives CDR1 SGHTA, CDR2 FQGNSA. V gave up 1 base and J gave up 5 bases, with 6 bases separating them. This CDR3 is built from 12 residues. The chain's CDR3 is CASSLVPHEQYF. CDR3 DNA: TGTGCCAGCAGCTTAGTTCCCCACGAGCAGTACTTC.

V and J are TRBV7-9 and TRBJ1-2, with TRBD1 identical over 8 bases. Germline V gene data show CDR1 as SEHNR and CDR2 as FQNEAQ (reference sequence). Trimming cost V 4 bases and J 4 bases; bases outside gene matches: 8. The CDR3 consists of 15 residues. CDR3 loop: CASSWRTGKSYGYTF. Written as DNA, the CDR3 is TGTGCCAGCAGCTGGCGGACAGGGAAGTCCTATGGCTACACCTTC.

The chain combines TRBV27 with TRBJ2-1, with TRBD2 matching 8 bases. V shed 3 bases, J shed 2 bases, and the junction held 15 bases outside the gene matches. CDR1 and CDR2 from the germline V gene are MNHEY and SMNVEV (reference sequence). There are 19 residues in the CDR3. CDR3 in DNA: TGTGCCAGCAGTTTGTCGGGTTCGGGAGGGAGTCTGGCCTACAATGAGCAGTTCTTC. Translated, it gives CASSLSGSGGSLAYNEQFF.

This rearrangement joins TRBV19 to TRBJ1-5, with D maybe TRBD1 (6 bases). V was pared by 5 bases and J by 0 bases, with 17 bases between. The CDR3 consists of 17 residues. Germline V gene data show CDR1 as LNHDA and CDR2 as SQIVND (reference sequence). In nucleotides, the CDR3 is TGTGCCAGTAGTCTTCCCGGTCAGGGGTATAGCAATCAGCCCCAGCATTTT. Translation: CASSLPGQGYSNQPQHF.

The chain has TRBV7-3 and TRBJ1-1, with 7 bases fitting TRBD1. From germline, CDR1 is SGHTA and CDR2 FQGTGA. V shed 1 base, J shed 1 base, and the junction held 6 bases outside the gene matches. CDR3 length: 16 residues. The CDR3 DNA sequence: TGTGCCAGCAGCTTAATGGGACAGAGAGCGAACACTGAAGCTTTCTTT. It is translated as CASSLMGQRANTEAFF.

This clone was found once. The chain is built from TRBV19 and TRBJ1-5, with D perhaps matching TRBD1 (5 bases). Germline values: CDR1 LNHDA, CDR2 SQIVND (reference sequence). CDR3 size: 15 residues. The V end was cut by 5 bases, the J end by 5 bases, with 16 bases between. Written as DNA, the CDR3 is TGTGCCAGTAGTGCCTTACAGGTGAACTATCAGCCCCAGCATTTT. Amino acids: CASSALQVNYQPQHF.

The chain carries TRBV27 and TRBJ2-1; 8 positions match TRBD2. CDR1 and CDR2 (germline): MNHEY, SMNVEV (reference sequence). The CDR3 runs 16 residues. V trimming: 1 base; J trimming: 0 bases; junction bases outside the gene matches: 2. The CDR3 loop is CASSLLAGSSYNEQFF. The CDR3 region has the DNA TGTGCCAGCAGTTTATTAGCGGGAAGCTCCTACAATGAGCAGTTCTTC.

In this sample, this clone turned up once. This CDR3 is CASSFTASGRLDTQYF. The CDR3 DNA follows: TGCGCCAGCAGCTTTACTGCTAGCGGGAGGTTGGATACGCAGTATTTT. This chain links TRBV5-1 with TRBJ2-3; 11 bases map to TRBD2. Per the germline V gene, CDR1 is SGHRS and CDR2 is YFSETQ. V gave up 2 bases and J gave up 6 bases; unmatched junction bases: 8. The CDR3 is 16 amino acids.

The chain joins TRBV6-2 or TRBV6-3 to TRBJ1-2, with D maybe TRBD1 (6 bases). Germline assignment: CDR1 MNHEY and CDR2 SVGEGT. V gave up 2 bases and J gave up 6 bases, with 19 bases separating them. This CDR3 spans 16 amino acids. The CDR3 sequence: CASSYGLTGPRDGYTF. CDR3 coding DNA: TGTGCCAGCAGTTACGGGCTCACAGGGCCCCGGGATGGCTACACCTTC.

The chain has TRBV28 and TRBJ2-6, with 8 bases identical to TRBD2. Trimming took 7 bases from V and 1 from J; bases not matched to a gene: 6. The CDR3 runs to 16 residues. Per germline, CDR1 MDHEN and CDR2 SYDVKM. This CDR3 reads CASNPGTSSGANVLTF. The CDR3 nucleotides read TGTGCCAGCAACCCAGGGACTAGTTCTGGGGCCAACGTCCTGACTTTC.

The chain is built from TRBV6-2 or TRBV6-3 and TRBJ2-3; 8 bases line up with TRBD2. CDR3 length: 16 amino acids. Germline CDR1 and CDR2: MNHEY and SVGEGT. The junction had 3 bases not matched to a gene; V was cut back by 0 bases and J by 1 base. In DNA, the CDR3 is TGTGCCAGCAGTTACTCTGCGGGAGGAGGCACAGATACGCAGTATTTT. Its translation: CASSYSAGGGTDTQYF.

This chain uses TRBV30 with TRBJ1-1; D remains unclear. V was shortened by 0 bases and J by 3 bases, with 14 bases between the two germline ends. The CDR3 covers 15 residues. Looked up from germline, CDR1 is GTSNPN and CDR2 is SVGIG (reference sequence). CDR3 sequence reads: CAWSVNVARYTEAFF. The CDR3 DNA reads as TGTGCCTGGAGTGTAAACGTCGCCCGGTACACTGAAGCTTTCTTT.

This chain joins TRBV27 and TRBJ1-2; TRBD1 agrees at 10 bases. CDR3 length: 17 residues. Germline V gene lookup returns CDR1 MNHEY and CDR2 SMNVEV (reference sequence). Unmatched junction bases numbered 10, after V lost 4 bases and J lost 2 bases. CDR3 protein: CASSSHSMGQGNYGYTF. For the CDR3, the DNA is TGTGCCAGCAGTTCCCATTCTATGGGACAGGGGAACTATGGCTACACCTTC.

This CDR3 is CASSRSGFPDTQYF. The CDR3 DNA reads as TGTGCCAGCAGTCGTTCAGGGTTCCCCGATACGCAGTATTTT. The V gene is TRBV6-4, the J gene TRBJ2-3; D may be TRBD1 (5 bases). V was cut by 5 bases and J by 6 bases, with 15 bases left in between. This CDR3 spans 14 amino acids. Germline CDR1 reads MRHNA; CDR2 reads SNTAGT.

The chain carries TRBV10-3 and TRBJ2-7; D tentatively reads TRBD1 or TRBD2 (5 bases each). Trimming took 6 bases from V and 2 from J, leaving 17 bases between them. CDR1 is ENHRY and CDR2 is SYGVKD in the germline V gene. The CDR3 is 15 amino acids. CDR3 bases: TGTGCCATCAGGATGTCCGGGACGCTAACCTACGAGCAGTACTTC. It is translated as CAIRMSGTLTYEQYF.

The chain employs TRBV7-3 and TRBJ2-3, with D uncertain. V was clipped by 1 base and J by 3 bases, with 8 bases between them. The length of the CDR3 is 14 residues. The germline V gene has CDR1 SGHTA and CDR2 FQGTGA. The CDR3 is CASSLNPRTDTQYF. The DNA for the CDR3 is TGTGCCAGCAGCTTAAATCCAAGGACAGATACGCAGTATTTT.

The CDR3 loop is CASSLGSPTYGYTF. CDR3 nucleotides: TGCGCCAGCAGCTTGGGCAGCCCAACCTATGGCTACACCTTC. The V call is TRBV5-1, the J call TRBJ1-2; D unclear. CDR1 and CDR2 (germline): SGHRS, YFSETQ. This CDR3 contains 14 residues. Trimming removed 0 bases from V and 4 bases from J, with 10 bases in between.

CDR3: CASSLVHTAGELFF. The CDR3 nucleotides are TGTGCCAGCAGCTTAGTCCACACAGCCGGGGAGCTGTTTTTT. The chain employs TRBV7-2 and TRBJ2-2; no firm D call. The CDR3 has 14 amino acids. V gave up 1 base and J gave up 6 bases, with 9 bases separating them. Germline CDR1 reads SGHTA; CDR2 reads FQGNSA. Full variable domain (rest looked up from reference TRBV7-2 and TRBJ2-2): GAGVSQSPSNKVTEKGKDVELRCDPISGHTALYWYRQSLGQGLEFLIYFQGNSAPDKSGLPSDRFSAERTGGSVSTLTIQRTQQEDSAVYLCASSLVHTAGELFFGEGSRLTVL.

The V call is TRBV9, the J call TRBJ2-3; TRBD2 matches 9 bases. V lost 0 bases to trimming and J lost 4 bases; unmatched junction nucleotides: 3. CDR1 and CDR2 from the germline V gene are SGDLS and YYNGEE. The CDR3 spans 15 residues. As DNA, the CDR3 is TGTGCCAGCAGCGTAGGCGGGAGGGGCCCAGATACGCAGTATTTT. It yields the protein CASSVGGRGPDTQYF.

CDR3 sequence (DNA): TGTGCCAGCAGGGAGGAAACAGGGGGCGAAAAACTGTTTTTT. It yields the protein CASREETGGEKLFF. The J gene is TRBJ1-4, the V gene TRBV28; the match to TRBD1 covers 9 bases. Germline CDR1 is MDHEN and CDR2 is SYDVKM. Losses at the gene ends were 6 bases for V and 8 bases for J; bases not matched to a gene: 7. The CDR3 has 14 amino acids.

J is TRBJ2-2 and V is TRBV24-1, with unresolved D. CDR3 length: 15 amino acids. Germline CDR1 and CDR2: KGHDR and SFDVKD. Between the trimmed V and J ends, which lost 3 bases and 3 bases, there was a span of 10 bases. The CDR3 spells CATSDAILDTGELFF. The CDR3 DNA is TGTGCCACCAGTGATGCAATATTGGACACCGGGGAGCTGTTTTTT.

This chain links TRBV18 with TRBJ2-2; D possibly corresponds to TRBD1 (6 bases). Deletions cut 2 bases from V and 4 bases from J, with 14 bases between. Germline CDR1 and CDR2: KGHSH and LQKENI. The CDR3 has 16 amino acids. The CDR3 here is CASSPTGTKITGELFF. CDR3 nucleotides: TGTGCCAGCTCACCAACCGGGACAAAGATCACCGGGGAGCTGTTTTTT.